This TCR beta chain was identified in a study of T cell repertoires in ileal Crohn's disease. Background on the study: Less than 40% were active smokers at surgery; median disease duration was around 7.9 years.

Germline trimming cut 5 bases from V and 6 bases from J; bases unmatched to any gene: 9. This CDR3 is 14 amino acids long. From germline, CDR1 is MNHEY and CDR2 SMNVEV (reference sequence). This clone turned up a few times. TCRdb's table, derived via immunoSEQ multiplex PCR, lists solely in-frame clones and lacks some. The sample gives some 11,000 clones, around 80% of which show up once; 4.5% to 5.5% is in the top ten. This chain connects TRBV27 to TRBJ1-2; 7 nucleotides agree with TRBD1. The sample was ileal tissue. The receptor was isolated from an adult with Crohn's disease. For the CDR3, the DNA is TGTGCCAGCAGTCCCAGACAGGGAGGAGATGGCTACACCTTC. Residues: CASSPRQGGDGYTF.